The 10 T cell receptor beta chains below were found in one sample sequenced in a study of neurological immune-mediated disorders. TCRdb processed the 5' RACE reads anew with MiXCR; each CDR3 protein has one entry. The repertoire has under 70,000 distinct CDR3 sequences, roughly 3.5% of them found once; the top ten carry approximately 6.5%. The sequenced sample consisted of PBMCs. These receptors were taken from a woman aged 55-75 years with multiple sclerosis.

This clonotype was observed a few times. CDR3 sequence (DNA): TGTGCCAGCTCACCACCGAGCGGGGGCCTCACTTATACGCAGTATTTT. Translation: CASSPPSGGLTYTQYF. V and J are TRBV18 and TRBJ2-3; 8 positions match TRBD2. Germline CDR1 reads KGHSH; CDR2 reads LQKENI. The CDR3 totals 16 residues. V lost 0 bases, J lost 7 bases, and 9 bases stayed unmatched.

Many counts were recorded for this clonotype. The J gene is TRBJ1-1, the V gene TRBV5-1; D is possibly TRBD1 (6 bases). Germline-derived CDR1 and CDR2 are SGHRS and YFSETQ. There are 14 residues in the CDR3. Trimming cost V 4 bases and J 2 bases, with 12 bases left between them. The CDR3 DNA reads TGCGCCAGCAGCCCCCGGGACATTAACACTGAAGCTTTCTTT. Its translation: CASSPRDINTEAFF.

In this sample, this clonotype turned up many times. The gene calls are TRBV27 and TRBJ2-1; no reliable D call. Trimming removed 4 bases at V and 9 bases at J, with 10 bases between. The CDR3 length is 12 residues. The germline V gene encodes CDR1 MNHEY and CDR2 SMNVEV (reference sequence). In nucleotides, the CDR3 is TGTGCCAGCAGTTCGCTGACGGGTGAGCAGTTCTTC. Translating gives CASSSLTGEQFF.

The J gene is TRBJ1-2, the V gene TRBV7-8; TRBD1 matches 8 bases. The CDR3 consists of 13 residues. Germline lookup yields CDR1 SGHVS and CDR2 FQNEAQ. The J segment lost 10 bases and the V segment lost 1 base, leaving 5 bases of the junction unmatched. CDR3 loop: CASSLGRQGFYTF. In DNA form, the CDR3 reads TGTGCCAGCAGCTTAGGGAGACAGGGGTTCTACACCTTC. Variable domain in full (rest from reference TRBV7-8 and TRBJ1-2): GAGVSQSPRYKVAKRGQDVALRCDPISGHVSLFWYQQALGQGPEFLTYFQNEAQLDKSGLPSDRFFAERPEGSVSTLKIQRTQQEDSAVYLCASSLGRQGFYTFGSGTRLTVV.

This clonotype came up many times. J is TRBJ2-4 and V is TRBV7-2, with 11 bases matching TRBD2. Germline values: CDR1 SGHTA, CDR2 FQGNSA. J gave up 15 bases and V 5 bases, and 15 bases lay outside the gene matches. The CDR3 contains 15 residues. For the CDR3, the DNA is TGTGCCAGCAGCATCAGACTAGCGGGGTCCCCCGCCATGTACTTC. As protein: CASSIRLAGSPAMYF.

This clonotype was seen ten or more times. V is TRBV7-9 and J is TRBJ1-2, with 8 positions matching TRBD1. Per germline, CDR1 SEHNR and CDR2 FQNEAQ (reference sequence). J was trimmed by 4 bases and V by 5 bases; bases with no gene match: 6. The CDR3 sequence is 14 residues long. Written as DNA, the CDR3 is TGTGCCAGCAGCCCCTCGACAGGGGTCTATGGCTACACCTTC. Translated: CASSPSTGVYGYTF.

In its sample, this clonotype was seen many times. The chain joins TRBV5-1 to TRBJ2-2, with 11 positions matching TRBD2. Germline CDR1 is SGHRS and CDR2 is YFSETQ. The V gene end was trimmed by 7 bases and the J gene end by 5 bases; junction bases not matched to a gene: 4. The CDR3 sequence is 14 residues long. CDR3 region: CASQTSGDTGELFF. In DNA form, the CDR3 reads TGCGCCAGCCAGACTAGCGGGGATACCGGGGAGCTGTTTTTT.

This clonotype came up many times. The V and J genes are TRBV9 and TRBJ2-2; 8 bases agree with TRBD2. J lost 0 bases, V lost 6 bases, and 4 bases had no gene match. The germline CDR1 and CDR2 sequences are SGDLS and YYNGEE. The CDR3 consists of 15 residues. This chain's CDR3 is CASNTLAANTGELFF. The CDR3 DNA sequence: TGTGCCAGCAACACACTAGCGGCGAACACCGGGGAGCTGTTTTTT.

This clonotype was counted at least ten times. The V and J genes are TRBV5-1 and TRBJ2-3, with TRBD2 matching 14 bases. Trimming at V came to 2 bases and at J to 6 bases, leaving 20 bases not matched to a gene. This CDR3 contains 21 residues. CDR1 is SGHRS and CDR2 is YFSETQ in the germline V gene. For the CDR3, the DNA is TGCGCCAGCAGCTTTCTTCTAACGGGACTAGCGGGGGCCCAACGAGGGGATACGCAGTATTTT. Protein: CASSFLLTGLAGAQRGDTQYF.

This clonotype was seen at least ten times. The chain combines TRBV7-6 with TRBJ2-6, with D tentatively TRBD1 (5 bases). CDR1 is SGHVS, CDR2 FNYEAQ, per germline. V dropped 5 bases and J dropped 4 bases, with 18 bases sitting between them. This CDR3 contains 17 residues. The CDR3 sequence: CASSVLNPGPGANVLTF. Here the CDR3 DNA reads TGTGCCAGCAGCGTCCTCAATCCAGGGCCAGGGGCCAACGTCCTGACTTTC.